This T cell receptor (beta chain) was captured in a study of cytomegalovirus exposure and HLA in healthy donors. As to this clone: What it binds is not known.

The CDR3 has 17 amino acids. Germline CDR1 and CDR2: SSHAT and FNYEAQ (reference sequence). V was pared by 2 bases and J by 4 bases, with 20 bases between. The PCR ran on 60 Vbeta and 13 Jbeta primers. Some clones are missing from TCRdb's copy, which holds only in-frame ones; the method was immunoSEQ multiplex PCR. Here the sample spans about 200,000 clones, roughly 80% being singletons. General study results and limits: TCR beta sequences reportedly predicted most subjects' HLA-A and HLA-B alleles accurately. Later on, a genetic analysis was performed. It linked a missense variant in DCLRE1C with V- and J-gene trimming of TCR beta. The listing of 150 or so TCR beta chains classed them as cytomegalovirus-associated. Across HLA loci, a later analysis found differing TCR association rates, with DRB1 most and HLA-C fewest.

The clonotype was recovered from a young woman in good health and CMV-seronegative. V usage is TRBV7-7 and J usage is TRBJ2-5; D not certain. Input material: PBMCs. Here the CDR3 reads CASSLTTAVSPPETQYF. CDR3 DNA sequence: TGTGCCAGCAGCTTAACAACGGCGGTTAGTCCCCCAGAGACCCAGTACTTC. The full variable domain, rest sourced from reference TRBV7-7 and TRBJ2-5, is GAGVSQSPRYKVTKRGQDVTLRCDPISSHATLYWYQQALGQGPEFLTYFNYEAQPDKSGLPSDRFSAERPEGSISTLTIQRTEQRDSAMYRCASSLTTAVSPPETQYFGPGTRLLVL.